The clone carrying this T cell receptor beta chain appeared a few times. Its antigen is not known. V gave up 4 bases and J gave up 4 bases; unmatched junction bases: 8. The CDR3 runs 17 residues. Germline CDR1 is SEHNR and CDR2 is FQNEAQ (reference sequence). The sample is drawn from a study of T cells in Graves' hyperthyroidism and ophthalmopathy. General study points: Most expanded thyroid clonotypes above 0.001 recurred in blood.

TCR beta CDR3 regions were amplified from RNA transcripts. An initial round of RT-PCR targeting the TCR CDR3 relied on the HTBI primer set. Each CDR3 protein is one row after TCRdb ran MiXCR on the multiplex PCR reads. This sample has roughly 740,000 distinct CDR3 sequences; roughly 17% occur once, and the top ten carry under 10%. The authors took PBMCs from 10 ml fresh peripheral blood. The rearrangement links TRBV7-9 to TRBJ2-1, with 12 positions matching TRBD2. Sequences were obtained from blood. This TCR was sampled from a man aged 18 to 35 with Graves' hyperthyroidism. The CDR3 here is CASSSSPGLAGYNEQFF. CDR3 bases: TGTGCCAGCAGCTCCTCCCCCGGACTAGCGGGGTACAATGAGCAGTTCTTC. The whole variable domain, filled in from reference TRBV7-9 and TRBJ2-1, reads DTGVSQNPRHKITKRGQNVTFRCDPISEHNRLYWYRQTLGQGPEFLTYFQNEAQLEKSRLLSDRFSAERPKGSFSTLEIQRTEQGDSAMYLCASSSSPGLAGYNEQFFGPGTRLTVL.